A single sample is the source of the 11 T cell receptor beta chains below, sequenced in a study of response to subunit inactivated influenza vaccine. TCRdb fed the RT-PCR reads into MiXCR, producing one record per CDR3 protein. The sample has just under 550,000 distinct CDR3 sequences, under 30% seen once. These data also formed part of another study, on T cells expressing NK-cell markers. This second study says: Making the TCR beta cDNA relied on 5'RACE template switching with UMIs.

Sequencing used CD4+ T cells sorted from PBMCs, obtained 12 days after vaccination. The receptor set was obtained from a man aged 45-65 years who received an inactivated influenza vaccine.

This clonotype has only a few counts. J is TRBJ1-5 and V is TRBV7-9; tentatively, D is TRBD1 (6 bases). CDR1 is SEHNR, CDR2 FQNEAQ, per germline (reference sequence). This CDR3 has 16 amino acids. The V end lost 5 bases, the J end lost 0 bases, and 14 bases lay between the germline ends. The DNA of the CDR3 is TGTGCCAGCAGCCCCCGGGGGGCGAATAGCAATCAGCCCCAGCATTTT. This gives the protein CASSPRGANSNQPQHF.

The chain joins TRBV11-1 to TRBJ2-5; 8 nucleotides agree with TRBD1. Per the germline V gene, CDR1 is SGHAT and CDR2 is FQDESV (reference sequence). The length of the CDR3 is 16 residues. Trimming cost V 4 bases and J 2 bases; bases outside gene matches: 9. In nucleotides, the CDR3 is TGTGCCAGCAGCTACCTAATAGGACAGGGACAAGAGACCCAGTACTTC. Protein sequence: CASSYLIGQGQETQYF.

This clonotype was detected only once. This may stem from a read error, because a much larger clone lies one nucleotide away. Here the CDR3 reads CATDRHSNQPQHF. The CDR3 region has the DNA TGTGCCACCGACCGGCATAGCAATCAGCCCCAGCATTTT. This chain connects TRBV28 to TRBJ1-5; D uncertain. This CDR3 spans 13 amino acids. Germline values: CDR1 MDHEN, CDR2 SYDVKM. Trimming removed 10 bases from V and 0 bases from J, with 10 bases in between.

In DNA form, the CDR3 reads TGCAGTGCCATATCATTGCGGGAGGAGACCCAGTACTTC. This encodes CSAISLREETQYF. The chain carries TRBV20-1 and TRBJ2-5, with 7 bases that match TRBD2. The CDR3 length is 13 residues. J gave up 5 bases and V 6 bases, and 9 bases lay outside the gene matches. The germline CDR1 and CDR2 sequences are DFQATT and SNEGSKA (reference sequence).

The chain joins TRBV11-2 to TRBJ2-7; a weak D match, TRBD2 (5 bases). V was pared by 1 base and J by 1 base, with 11 bases between. The length of the CDR3 is 15 residues. Germline V gives CDR1 SGHAT, CDR2 FQNNGV. CDR3 bases: TGTGCCAGCAGCTTAGTCGGGAAGGGTTCCTACGAGCAGTACTTC. Protein product: CASSLVGKGSYEQYF.

This chain links TRBV6-5 with TRBJ2-7; 7 nucleotides align to TRBD2. V gave up 2 bases and J gave up 0 bases; unmatched junction bases: 7. This CDR3 has 16 residues. CDR1 MNHEY and CDR2 SVGAGI come from the germline V gene. CDR3 bases: TGTGCCAGCAGTTACCAACTGGGACTACACTCCTACGAGCAGTACTTC. Residues: CASSYQLGLHSYEQYF.

This clonotype was recorded many times. The gene calls are TRBV20-1 and TRBJ2-7, with D perhaps being TRBD1 or TRBD2 (5 bases each). The V gene lost 2 bases and the J gene lost 0 bases, with 14 bases spanning the gap. Germline V gene lookup returns CDR1 DFQATT and CDR2 SNEGSKA (reference sequence). This CDR3 is 15 amino acids long. Written as DNA, the CDR3 is TGCAGTGCTAGATCCGTTGGGGACGGCTCCTACGAGCAGTACTTC. It is translated as CSARSVGDGSYEQYF.

This clonotype was counted only a few times. The rearrangement joins TRBV20-1 to TRBJ2-5, with 9 bases matching TRBD2. Per the germline V gene, CDR1 is DFQATT and CDR2 is SNEGSKA (reference sequence). Losses at the gene ends were 5 bases for V and 4 bases for J; bases not matched to a gene: 8. This CDR3 has 14 amino acids. CDR3: CSASPGLAGETQYF. CDR3 DNA sequence: TGCAGTGCTTCGCCGGGACTAGCCGGAGAGACCCAGTACTTC.

J is TRBJ2-7 and V is TRBV20-1, with D perhaps matching TRBD1 (5 bases). V dropped 3 bases and J dropped 6 bases, with 12 bases sitting between them. Per the germline V gene, CDR1 is DFQATT and CDR2 is SNEGSKA (reference sequence). This CDR3 is built from 12 residues. The chain's CDR3 is CSASFTGSEQYF. In DNA, the CDR3 is TGCAGTGCTAGCTTCACAGGCTCCGAGCAGTACTTC.

The genes are TRBV5-1 and TRBJ2-3; D ambiguous. Trimming took off 0 bases at V and 2 bases at J, with 10 bases between the two ends. Germline V lookup: CDR1 SGHRS, CDR2 YFSETQ. This CDR3 region has 15 residues. The CDR3 protein is CASSLGRAATDTQYF. Here the CDR3 DNA reads TGCGCCAGCAGCTTGGGAAGAGCTGCCACAGATACGCAGTATTTT.

V and J are TRBV2 and TRBJ1-5; D is unresolved. The length of the CDR3 is 13 residues. V shed 7 bases and J shed 3 bases, with 10 bases lying between them. Germline V gene sequence: CDR1 SNHLY, CDR2 FYNNEI. The CDR3 loop reads CASTAVPNQPQHF. CDR3 DNA sequence: TGTGCCAGCACAGCGGTACCCAATCAGCCCCAGCATTTT.